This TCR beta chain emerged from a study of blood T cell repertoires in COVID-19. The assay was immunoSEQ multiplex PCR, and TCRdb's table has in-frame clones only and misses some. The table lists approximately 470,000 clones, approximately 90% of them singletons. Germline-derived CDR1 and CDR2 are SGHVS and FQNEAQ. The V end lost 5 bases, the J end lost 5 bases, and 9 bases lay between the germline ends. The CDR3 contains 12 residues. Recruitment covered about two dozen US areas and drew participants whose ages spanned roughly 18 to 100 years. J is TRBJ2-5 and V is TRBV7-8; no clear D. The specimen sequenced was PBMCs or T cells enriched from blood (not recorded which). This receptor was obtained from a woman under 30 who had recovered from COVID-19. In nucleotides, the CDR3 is TGTGCCAGCAGCCTCTTACGGGAGACCCAGTACTTC. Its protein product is CASSLLRETQYF. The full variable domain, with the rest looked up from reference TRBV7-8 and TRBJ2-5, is GAGVSQSPRYKVAKRGQDVALRCDPISGHVSLFWYQQALGQGPEFLTYFQNEAQLDKSGLPSDRFFAERPEGSVSTLKIQRTQQEDSAVYLCASSLLRETQYFGPGTRLLVL.